This TCR beta chain was captured in a study of beta chain features in type 1 diabetes. Background on the study: Across the samples, 100 million to 130 million sorted cells were examined in total. The study, taken as a whole, reports: Significant though moderate, a shortening of TCRB CDR3s appeared in all four CD4+ subsets of Type 1 diabetes patients. The naive, central memory and Treg TCRB repertoires looked more alike in patients than they did in healthy donors.

The entirety of the isolated RNA underwent reverse transcription, so expressed TCRB transcripts were sequenced. Only in-frame clones appear in the TCRdb table, and some are missing; sequencing was by immunoSEQ multiplex PCR. The sample includes fewer than 400,000 clones, approximately 9.7% of them seen just once. Note on this clone: Antigen specificity is unknown.

V lost 4 bases and J lost 7; bases outside the gene matches: 2. The germline V gene encodes CDR1 MRHNA and CDR2 SNTAGT. This CDR3 is 12 amino acids long. V usage is TRBV6-4 and J usage is TRBJ1-1; 8 bases are a match to TRBD1. Input material: central memory CD4+ T cells from blood. This clonotype was sampled from a man aged 25-45 years with type 1 diabetes. The CDR3 DNA reads as TGTGCCAGCAGTGGTGGGACAGGTGAAGCTTTCTTT. Translating it yields CASSGGTGEAFF.